The next 9 T cell receptor beta chains were all read from a single sample in a study of CXCR3-negative and CXCR3-positive naive CD8 T cells. All TRB cDNA libraries came from 5' RACE performed with UMI labels. TCRdb reprocessed the 5' RACE reads, with one entry per CDR3 protein and no DNA. The sample is made up of 84,000 or so distinct CDR3 sequences, and the top ten hold almost 0.55% of it. Their target antigens are unknown. Study findings and constraints: Naive cells that were CXCR3-positive had more hydrophobic TRB CDR3s (compared with CXCR3-negative naive cells).

The sample was naive CXCR3+ CD8+ T cells from blood. Subset of the sample: CD45RO-CCR7+CD27+CD95- naive CD8+ T cells expressing CXCR3 (TNR3+). The origin of the receptors is a human donor in good health. Some clones in this sample may be carry-over from other donors' samples.

The gene calls are TRBV12-3 or TRBV12-4 and TRBJ1-1. CDR3 size: 14 residues. This CDR3 is CASSFTSMDTEAFF.

This chain links TRBV24-1 with TRBJ2-3; TCRdb outputs TRBD1, but without DNA this stays unchecked. This CDR3 has 19 amino acids. The germline V gene has CDR1 KGHDR and CDR2 SFDVKD. The CDR3 protein is CATSDLLPGQERTTDTQYF.

The chain employs TRBV2 and TRBJ2-7. The CDR3 has 12 residues. Germline CDR1 SNHLY, CDR2 FYNNEI. The CDR3 here is CASLPNAYEQYF.

The V and J genes are TRBV5-1 and TRBJ2-7; the D call from TCRdb, TRBD1, cannot be confirmed without DNA. This CDR3 comprises 15 residues. Germline V lookup: CDR1 SGHRS, CDR2 YFSETQ. The CDR3 sequence is CASSSGDRGINEQYF.

The chain is built from TRBV28 and TRBJ2-7; TCRdb proposes TRBD1, but this gene call is untestable without DNA. The germline CDR1 and CDR2 sequences are MDHEN and SYDVKM. CDR3 length equals 14 residues. CDR3 amino acids: CASTPTGEAYEQYF.

The V call is TRBV7-6, the J call TRBJ1-1. The CDR3 extends over 14 amino acids. The germline V gene has CDR1 SGHVS and CDR2 FNYEAQ. The chain's CDR3 is CASSLDLWDTEAFF.

The V gene is TRBV27, the J gene TRBJ2-7; TCRdb picks TRBD1, but there is no DNA to check that call. The CDR3 has 15 residues. CDR1 is MNHEY and CDR2 is SMNVEV in the germline V gene (reference sequence). The chain's CDR3 is CASSPRTGSWYEQYF.

The chain couples TRBV5-6 to TRBJ1-4. The germline V gene encodes CDR1 SGHDT and CDR2 YYEEEE. The CDR3 spans 15 residues. CDR3 residues: CASSLDRLTNEKLFF.

The rearrangement joins TRBV12-3 or TRBV12-4 to TRBJ1-1; TCRdb selects TRBD1, and the lack of DNA leaves this call unchecked. The CDR3 length is 14 residues. CDR3 loop: CASSLGQGLTEAFF.